This is a list of T cell receptor beta chains from one sample in a study of post-analysis software for immune sequencing data. TCRdb reprocessed the PCR reads via MiXCR and lists one record per CDR3 protein. This sample has 350,000 to 500,000 distinct CDR3 sequences, with less than 40% found just once. Sequencing was performed on blood. The receptor source for this set is a girl aged 2 to 9 with multiple sclerosis. CDR3s include the opening cysteine and the closing phenylalanine or tryptophan. D genes are given only for firm matches. Some rows have no size entry. The others give once, few or many, or a class for an expanded clone.

abundance: few; d_gene: NA; len: 15; v_gene: TRBV5-1; j_gene: TRBJ2-7; CDR3nt: TGCGCCAGCAGCTCCCCGGGACGCGGGAACTACGAGCAGTACTTC; CDR3aa: CASSSPGRGNYEQYF
abundance: NA; d_gene: TRBD2; len: 13; v_gene: TRBV20-1; j_gene: TRBJ2-1; CDR3nt: TGCAGTACAACTAGCGGGAGGATGAATGAGCAGTTCTTC; CDR3aa: CSTTSGRMNEQFF
abundance: once; d_gene: NA; len: 15; v_gene: TRBV18; j_gene: TRBJ2-7; CDR3nt: TGTGCCAGCTCACCAAAAGACAGGTGGTCCAGCGAGCAGTACTTC; CDR3aa: CASSPKDRWSSEQYF
abundance: NA; d_gene: TRBD1; len: 15; v_gene: TRBV4-1; j_gene: TRBJ2-4; CDR3nt: TGCGCCAGCAGCCATTATGACAGGGACAAAAACATTCAGTACTTC; CDR3aa: CASSHYDRDKNIQYF
abundance: NA; d_gene: NA; len: 14; v_gene: TRBV3-1; j_gene: TRBJ2-7; CDR3nt: TGTGCCAGCAGCCTCTTCACGGAGCCCTACGAGCAGTACTTC; CDR3aa: CASSLFTEPYEQYF
abundance: many; d_gene: NA; len: 15; v_gene: TRBV10-3; j_gene: TRBJ2-7; CDR3nt: TGTGCCATCAGTTTGGGGGGGCAGGTCAGGCCGGAGCAGTACTTC; CDR3aa: CAISLGGQVRPEQYF
abundance: NA; d_gene: TRBD1; len: 15; v_gene: TRBV20-1; j_gene: TRBJ2-1; CDR3nt: TGCAGTGCCGGTATCGGGACAGGGGGAAGAAATGAGCAGTTCTTC; CDR3aa: CSAGIGTGGRNEQFF
abundance: NA; d_gene: TRBD1; len: 17; v_gene: TRBV7-8; j_gene: TRBJ1-1; CDR3nt: TGTGCCAGCAGCTCGACCGTCCCGGGACAGGGGCGTGTTGAAGCTTTCTTT; CDR3aa: CASSSTVPGQGRVEAFF
abundance: few; d_gene: NA; len: 16; v_gene: TRBV12-3/TRBV12-4; j_gene: TRBJ1-5; CDR3nt: TGTGCCAGCAGCGACATCCGAAACGGCGGTGATCAGCCCCAGCATTTT; CDR3aa: CASSDIRNGGDQPQHF
abundance: NA; d_gene: TRBD1; len: 15; v_gene: TRBV6-6; j_gene: TRBJ1-4; CDR3nt: TGTGCCAGCAGTACCTCCGGGACAGGGGTTGAAAAACTGTTTTTT; CDR3aa: CASSTSGTGVEKLFF
abundance: NA; d_gene: NA; len: 17; v_gene: TRBV6-6; j_gene: TRBJ1-5; CDR3nt: TGTGCCAGCAGTCCCTACATCGGGGCGCGGGGCAATCAGCCCCAGCATTTT; CDR3aa: CASSPYIGARGNQPQHF
abundance: few; d_gene: NA; len: 15; v_gene: TRBV7-9; j_gene: TRBJ2-1; CDR3nt: TGTGCCAGCAGCTACGGGACTCCGTCCTACAATGAGCGGTTCTTC; CDR3aa: CASSYGTPSYNERFF
abundance: many; d_gene: NA; len: 13; v_gene: TRBV29-1; j_gene: TRBJ2-7; CDR3nt: TGCAGCGTTTCATTCCTAACGTCTTACGAGCAGTACTTC; CDR3aa: CSVSFLTSYEQYF
abundance: few; d_gene: TRBD2; len: 13; v_gene: TRBV7-2; j_gene: TRBJ2-7; CDR3nt: TGTGCCAGTACTACTAGCGGGAGCTACGAGCAGTACTTC; CDR3aa: CASTTSGSYEQYF
abundance: NA; d_gene: TRBD2; len: 16; v_gene: TRBV18; j_gene: TRBJ2-5; CDR3nt: TGTGCCAGCTCACCACCAGGACTAGCGGGTAAAGAGACCCAGTACTTC; CDR3aa: CASSPPGLAGKETQYF